These T cell receptor beta chains were read from a single sample in a study of memory CD4+ T cells and cytomegalovirus serostatus. Some clones are missing from TCRdb's copy, which holds only in-frame ones; the method was immunoSEQ multiplex PCR. The data show over 60,000 clones, with 70% to 80% seen just once and around 0.81% held by the top ten. Sequencing was carried out using memory CD4+ T cells from blood. These TCRs come from an adult in good health and CMV-seronegative. CDR3s include the opening cysteine and the closing phenylalanine or tryptophan. D genes are given only for firm matches. Size tells how often a clone was seen (once, few, many) or the class of an expanded clone, and some rows leave it out.

TRBJ2-6,.,.,TRBV7-8,CASSLRDSSGANVLTF,TGTGCCAGCAGCCTCAGGGATAGCTCTGGGGCCAACGTCCTGACTTTC
TRBJ1-2,once,.,TRBV7-2,CASSSRGRGYGYTF,TGTGCCAGCAGCTCCCGGGGCCGAGGTTATGGCTACACCTTC
TRBJ2-1,.,TRBD2,TRBV11-2,CASRKGLAGGSYNEQFF,TGTGCCAGCAGAAAGGGACTAGCGGGAGGGAGCTACAATGAGCAGTTCTTC
TRBJ2-7,.,.,TRBV5-1,CASSLEGNEQYF,TGCGCCAGCAGCTTGGAGGGGAACGAGCAGTACTTC
TRBJ1-1,.,.,TRBV29-1,CSVSHNTEAFF,TGCAGCGTTAGCCATAACACTGAAGCTTTCTTT
TRBJ2-1,.,TRBD1,TRBV7-2,CASSLGPGQGANDQFF,TGTGCCAGCAGCTTAGGGCCGGGACAGGGGGCCAACGATCAATTCTTC
TRBJ1-5,.,.,TRBV13,CASSHRPNNQPQHF,TGTGCCAGCAGCCACAGACCGAACAATCAGCCCCAGCATTTT
TRBJ2-5,.,.,TRBV7-9,CASGNQETQYF,TGTGCCAGCGGGAACCAAGAGACCCAGTACTTC
TRBJ2-3,once,.,TRBV18,CASSPYGDTQYF,TGTGCCAGCTCACCATATGGGGATACGCAGTATTTT
TRBJ1-1,.,.,TRBV28,CASSLTGQPEAFF,TGTGCCAGCAGTTTAACAGGACAGCCTGAAGCTTTCTTT
TRBJ2-7,few,.,TRBV6-6,CASREPNSYEQYF,TGTGCCAGCAGGGAACCCAACTCCTACGAGCAGTACTTC
TRBJ2-7,once,.,TRBV27,CASSALSTVVYEQYF,TGTGCCAGCAGTGCACTATCGACGGTAGTCTACGAGCAGTACTTC
TRBJ1-5,many,.,TRBV30,CAWKLGGAGQPQHF,TGTGCCTGGAAATTGGGGGGCGCGGGTCAGCCCCAGCATTTT
TRBJ1-3,.,.,TRBV19,CASSIRPNRASGNTIYF,TGTGCCAGTAGTATTCGACCAAACAGGGCTTCTGGAAACACCATATATTTT
TRBJ2-1,.,TRBD2,TRBV19,CASSILAGGGSYNEQFF,TGTGCCAGTAGTATACTAGCGGGAGGGGGCTCCTACAATGAGCAGTTCTTC
TRBJ2-1,.,.,TRBV7-8,CASSLSLIMTYNEQFF,TGTGCCAGCAGCTTATCTCTCATAATGACCTACAATGAGCAGTTCTTC
TRBJ2-7,.,.,TRBV4-3,CASSQDVGGPLEQYF,TGCGCCAGCAGCCAAGATGTGGGAGGCCCCCTGGAGCAGTACTTC
TRBJ2-7,.,TRBD1,TRBV28,CASRNRGSSYEQYF,TGTGCCAGCAGAAACAGGGGGAGCTCCTACGAGCAGTACTTC
TRBJ2-1,once,TRBD2,TRBV7-2,CASSSGRARSSGRGNEQFF,TGTGCCAGCAGCAGCGGCCGCGCAAGATCTAGCGGGAGGGGCAATGAGCAGTTCTTC
TRBJ2-7,.,TRBD1,TRBV5-5,CASSRNIPGQGSYEQYF,TGTGCCAGCAGCAGGAACATACCGGGACAGGGATCCTACGAGCAGTACTTC
TRBJ1-2,.,.,TRBV28,CASSLGVGYRVLSFEGYTF,TGTGCCAGCAGTTTAGGCGTAGGATACAGGGTTTTAAGTTTCGAAGGCTACACCTTC
TRBJ1-2,.,TRBD1,TRBV30,CAFPGTGNGYTF,TGTGCCTTCCCCGGGACAGGGAATGGCTACACCTTC
TRBJ1-5,once,TRBD1,TRBV18,CASSPPGTGGTQPQHF,TGTGCCAGCTCACCCCCCGGGACAGGGGGCACTCAGCCCCAGCATTTT
TRBJ1-4,once,.,TRBV4-1,CASSQEPAGEVGEKLFF,TGCGCCAGCAGCCAAGAACCGGCAGGGGAAGTTGGTGAAAAACTGTTTTTT
TRBJ1-1,.,TRBD1,TRBV6-5,CASRRQGGSTEAFF,TGTGCCAGCAGACGACAGGGAGGTTCCACTGAAGCTTTCTTT
TRBJ1-2,.,.,TRBV5-1,CASGPGSINYGYTF,TGCGCCAGCGGTCCGGGGAGTATTAACTATGGCTACACCTTC
TRBJ2-7,.,TRBD2,TRBV7-2,CASSLRGLADLTDYEQYF,TGTGCCAGCAGCTTGCGAGGACTAGCGGACTTAACGGACTACGAGCAGTACTTC
TRBJ2-2,.,.,TRBV7-3,CASSLTPKNTGELFF,TGTGCCAGCAGCTTAACCCCAAAGAACACCGGGGAGCTGTTTTTT
TRBJ1-2,.,.,TRBV29-1,CSAGGSGYGYTF,TGCAGCGCGGGAGGGTCTGGCTATGGCTACACCTTC
TRBJ1-4,.,.,TRBV6-6,CASTPPDWGTNEKLFF,TGTGCCAGCACCCCCCCCGACTGGGGAACTAATGAAAAACTGTTTTTT
TRBJ2-7,.,TRBD2,TRBV7-8,CASSSRLAGLYEQYF,TGTGCCAGCAGCTCAAGACTAGCGGGACTATACGAGCAGTACTTC
TRBJ2-7,.,.,TRBV5-1,CASSGARSYEQYF,TGCGCCAGCAGCGGCGCCAGATCCTACGAGCAGTACTTC
TRBJ2-3,.,TRBD1,TRBV4-2,CASSQGPRQGPDTQYF,TGTGCCAGCAGCCAAGGGCCCCGACAGGGTCCAGATACGCAGTATTTT